A single sample is the source of the 4 T cell receptor beta chains below, sequenced in a study of shared clonotypes between healthy human individuals. Produced via immunoSEQ multiplex PCR; TCRdb's table is partial and in-frame only. The top ten hold 1.2% of the sample, which has some 1.4 million clones, approximately 96% seen once. The sequencing sample was made of naive CD4+ T cells sorted from blood. Indicated subset: CD45RA+ positively selected. These TCRs come from a man aged 30-40 years in good health.

V usage is TRBV5-4 and J usage is TRBJ1-2; 7 bases match TRBD1. V shed 4 bases and J 1 base; nucleotides not matched to a gene: 7. Germline V gene data show CDR1 as SGHNT and CDR2 as YYREEE (reference sequence). The CDR3 covers 15 residues. The CDR3 reads CASSRGTANNYGYTF. The CDR3 DNA is TGTGCCAGCAGCCGCGGGACAGCGAATAACTATGGCTACACCTTC.

This chain connects TRBV28 to TRBJ2-7; D ambiguous. Germline V gene data show CDR1 as MDHEN and CDR2 as SYDVKM. The CDR3 runs 14 residues. V was trimmed by 4 bases and J by 5 bases, leaving 15 bases between them. This CDR3 reads CASSSSPPGNEQYF. CDR3 in DNA: TGTGCCAGCAGTTCATCACCGCCTGGGAACGAGCAGTACTTC. The complete variable domain, with remaining parts taken from reference TRBV28 and TRBJ2-7, reads DVKVTQSSRYLVKRTGEKVFLECVQDMDHENMFWYRQDPGLGLRLIYFSYDVKMKEKGDIPEGYSVSREKKERFSLILESASTNQTSMYLCASSSSPPGNEQYFGPGTRLTVT.

The genes are TRBV28 and TRBJ1-3; D remains unclear. Germline CDR1 reads MDHEN; CDR2 reads SYDVKM. V was cut by 3 bases and J by 1 base, with 7 bases left in between. This CDR3 contains 14 residues. The chain's CDR3 is CASSFDQSGNTIYF. The CDR3 DNA is TGTGCCAGCAGTTTTGATCAGTCTGGAAACACCATATATTTT.

About this clone: The identical CDR3 is also encoded by other nucleotide sequences in the sample. This chain uses TRBV5-1 with TRBJ2-2, with a weak D call TRBD1 (5 bases). The CDR3 totals 15 residues. V shed 1 base and J shed 2 bases, with 9 bases lying between them. Germline-derived CDR1 and CDR2 are SGHRS and YFSETQ. Here the CDR3 DNA reads TGCGCCAGCAGCTTGTTGCAGGGCAACACCGGGGAGCTGTTTTTT. This encodes CASSLLQGNTGELFF.